These 20 T cell receptor beta chains share one sample of origin, sequenced in a study of shared clonotypes between healthy human individuals. Clones were sequenced by immunoSEQ multiplex PCR, and TCRdb holds only the in-frame ones, with some missing. The top ten hold about 1.4% of the sample, which has 950,000 to 1,100,000 clones, around 76% seen once. The sample comprised memory CD4+ T cells sorted from blood. Described subset: CD45RA-negative fraction. These receptors all come from a man aged 18 to 29 in good health.

The chain has TRBV5-4 and TRBJ2-7, with 13 nucleotides matching TRBD2. The V gene's germline CDR1 is SGHNT and CDR2 YYREEE (reference sequence). Trimming at V came to 4 bases and at J to 5 bases, leaving 6 bases not matched to a gene. This CDR3 region has 15 residues. CDR3 DNA: TGTGCCAGCAGCCGAGCGACTAGCGGGGGGAACGAGCAGTACTTC. This gives the protein CASSRATSGGNEQYF.

A note on this clone: The sample contains more than one DNA sequence encoding this CDR3. The gene calls are TRBV5-1 and TRBJ2-5; TRBD1 agrees at 7 bases. The CDR3 totals 15 residues. Germline-derived CDR1 and CDR2 are SGHRS and YFSETQ. V dropped 0 bases and J dropped 2; count of bases not matched to a gene: 4. The CDR3 spells CASSLAQGLQETQYF. CDR3 bases: TGCGCCAGCAGCTTGGCACAGGGGTTACAAGAGACCCAGTACTTC.

The rearrangement links TRBV7-2 to TRBJ1-5, with D tentatively TRBD1 (6 bases). Trimming left V 5 bases short and J 6 bases short, with 17 bases between. Germline V gene data show CDR1 as SGHTA and CDR2 as FQGNSA. The CDR3 sequence is 15 residues long. The CDR3 bases are TGTGCCAGCAGCCCGGGACATATGCGCAGTCAGCCCCAGCATTTT. This sequence encodes CASSPGHMRSQPQHF.

The V and J genes are TRBV19 and TRBJ1-5; maybe TRBD1 (5 bases). Trimming took 9 bases from V and 4 from J, leaving 13 bases between them. This CDR3 spans 13 amino acids. Germline V CDR1 and CDR2: LNHDA, SQIVND (reference sequence). The CDR3 here is CASHGGGNQPQHF. The CDR3 DNA follows: TGTGCCAGCCACGGGGGGGGGAATCAGCCCCAGCATTTT.

This clone was seen more than once but under ten times. The rearrangement joins TRBV11-2 to TRBJ1-4, with 9 bases that match TRBD1. This CDR3 region has 18 residues. Trimming cost V 1 base and J 0 bases; bases outside gene matches: 6. Germline V lookup: CDR1 SGHAT, CDR2 FQNNGV. The DNA for the CDR3 is TGTGCCAGCAGCTTAGTACCTGGGACAGGGACAACTAATGAAAAACTGTTTTTT. Protein: CASSLVPGTGTTNEKLFF.

In this sample, this clone turned up a few times. The chain carries TRBV6-5 and TRBJ1-6; 7 bases align to TRBD1. CDR3 length equals 15 residues. Trimming at V came to 2 bases and at J to 7 bases, leaving 5 bases not matched to a gene. The germline V gene encodes CDR1 MNHEY and CDR2 SVGAGI. The CDR3 region is CASSYGTAGNSPLHF. As DNA, the CDR3 is TGTGCCAGCAGTTACGGGACAGCCGGGAATTCACCCCTCCACTTT.

V and J are TRBV6-5 and TRBJ2-7; 10 bases are shared with TRBD2. The V gene's germline CDR1 is MNHEY and CDR2 SVGAGI. Trimming took 5 bases from V and 0 from J; bases not matched to a gene: 1. The CDR3 extends over 14 amino acids. This CDR3 is CASSPSGSSYEQYF. The CDR3 region has the DNA TGTGCCAGCAGTCCTAGCGGGAGCTCCTACGAGCAGTACTTC.

This clone showed up just a few times. V and J are TRBV5-4 and TRBJ2-1, with 13 bases fitting TRBD2. After removal of 4 bases from V and 7 bases from J, the junction contained 5 bases not matched to a gene. CDR3 length: 15 residues. Germline V gene data show CDR1 as SGHNT and CDR2 as YYREEE (reference sequence). As DNA, the CDR3 is TGTGCCAGCAGCCGAACTAGCGGGAGGGAGAATGAGCAGTTCTTC. This codes for CASSRTSGRENEQFF.

The CDR3, as DNA: TGTGCCAGCAGTTCAGACAGGCCCAGGGGTTCACCCCTCCACTTT. Protein: CASSSDRPRGSPLHF. The V call is TRBV27, the J call TRBJ1-6; a possible D gene is TRBD1 (6 bases). Trimming pared 4 bases from V and 9 bases from J, leaving 16 bases between. Germline CDR1 MNHEY, CDR2 SMNVEV (reference sequence). The CDR3 spans 15 residues.

This clone was seen a few times. The J gene is TRBJ1-6, the V gene TRBV10-1; D remains unclear. Germline V CDR1 and CDR2: WNHNN, SYGVQD (reference sequence). The CDR3 has 14 amino acids. V shed 6 bases and J shed 0 bases, with 6 bases lying between them. The DNA of the CDR3 is TGCGCCAGCAGCCCCGGCTCCTATAATTCACCCCTCCACTTT. Encoded protein: CASSPGSYNSPLHF.

The genes are TRBV5-6 and TRBJ1-1; D is unresolved. The CDR3 extends over 14 amino acids. Germline V CDR1 and CDR2: SGHDT, YYEEEE. Trimming left V 3 bases short and J 3 bases short, with 12 bases between. The CDR3 nucleotides are TGTGCCAGCAGCTCGAGGGATCAGGACACTGAAGCTTTCTTT. Translation gives CASSSRDQDTEAFF. The whole variable domain, remainder taken from reference TRBV5-6 and TRBJ1-1, is DAGVTQSPTHLIKTRGQQVTLRCSPKSGHDTVSWYQQALGQGPQFIFQYYEEEERQRGNFPDRFSGHQFPNYSSELNVNALLLGDSALYLCASSSRDQDTEAFFGQGTRLTVV.

As for this clone: In the same sample, other DNA sequences code for this CDR3. The chain is built from TRBV6-5 and TRBJ1-2; the D gene is possibly TRBD1 (5 bases). Trimming removed 6 bases from V and 1 base from J, with 9 bases in between. The germline V gene has CDR1 MNHEY and CDR2 SVGAGI. The CDR3 contains 13 residues. The CDR3 reads CASSSGGNYGYTF. As DNA, the CDR3 is TGTGCCAGCAGCTCGGGGGGTAACTATGGCTACACCTTC.

The genes are TRBV2 and TRBJ2-1; D call uncertain. Per germline, CDR1 SNHLY and CDR2 FYNNEI. Trimming took off 10 bases at V and 7 bases at J, with 8 bases between the two ends. The length of the CDR3 is 10 residues. The CDR3 here is CATRSNEQFF. The CDR3 nucleotides read TGTGCCACCAGATCTAATGAGCAGTTCTTC.

This clone was observed many times. This same CDR3 is encoded by further DNA sequences in the sample. The genes are TRBV25-1 and TRBJ1-2; 11 bases are shared with TRBD1. Per germline, CDR1 MGHDK and CDR2 SYGVNS. This CDR3 comprises 15 residues. The V gene end was trimmed by 2 bases and the J gene end by 8 bases; junction bases not matched to a gene: 7. In DNA, the CDR3 is TGTGCCAGCAGTGAAATAGGGGACAGGGGGAAAGGCTACACCTTC. This sequence encodes CASSEIGDRGKGYTF.

CDR3 sequence (DNA): TGTGCCAGCTCACCCTCTAGATCGGGCTACACCTTC. It translates to CASSPSRSGYTF. The chain uses TRBV18 and TRBJ1-2; D remains ambiguous. This CDR3 has 12 residues. Germline assignment: CDR1 KGHSH and CDR2 LQKENI. Trimming took off 3 bases at V and 8 bases at J, with 10 bases between the two ends.

This clone showed up just once. This chain joins TRBV18 and TRBJ2-7; 12 nucleotides match TRBD1. This CDR3 contains 15 residues. CDR1 and CDR2 from the germline V gene are KGHSH and LQKENI. The ends lost 5 bases at V and 9 bases at J; junction bases unmatched: 11. The CDR3 reads CASSFSGTGGDGQYF. CDR3 sequence (DNA): TGTGCCAGCTCATTCTCCGGGACAGGGGGCGACGGGCAGTACTTC.

The V call is TRBV6-1, the J call TRBJ2-2; D tentatively reads TRBD1 or TRBD2 (6 bases each). Germline V gene lookup returns CDR1 MNHNS and CDR2 SASEGT. This CDR3 contains 15 residues. V lost 7 bases and J lost 1, with 13 bases in between. The CDR3 is CASTRAGQNTGELFF. CDR3 DNA: TGTGCCAGCACCAGGGCGGGACAGAACACCGGGGAGCTGTTTTTT.

V gene TRBV5-1 combines with J gene TRBJ2-3; 7 nucleotides agree with TRBD2. V shed 0 bases, J shed 13 bases, and the junction held 14 bases outside the gene matches. Germline V gene sequence: CDR1 SGHRS, CDR2 YFSETQ. The CDR3 has 15 amino acids. The CDR3 loop reads CASSLVSNSGLEEYF. In DNA, the CDR3 is TGCGCCAGCAGCTTGGTGTCAAATTCAGGACTAGAAGAGTATTTT.

The rearrangement joins TRBV12-5 to TRBJ2-1; 7 nucleotides line up with TRBD2. The V segment lost 1 base and the J segment 3 bases; nucleotides outside the gene matches: 9. The germline CDR1 and CDR2 sequences are LGHNT and FRNRAP. The CDR3 loop spans 17 amino acids. CDR3: CASGLATSAGIYNEQFF. CDR3 DNA sequence: TGTGCTAGTGGTTTGGCAACTAGCGCGGGAATCTACAATGAGCAGTTCTTC.

V gene TRBV19 combines with J gene TRBJ1-3; D is possibly TRBD1 (6 bases). V was trimmed by 6 bases and J by 0 bases, leaving 9 bases between them. Germline values: CDR1 LNHDA, CDR2 SQIVND (reference sequence). CDR3 length: 14 amino acids. This CDR3 is CASSGQTSGNTIYF. CDR3 nucleotide sequence: TGTGCCAGTAGCGGACAGACCTCTGGAAACACCATATATTTT.